The following is a T cell receptor beta chain sequence with its context. Which antigen it targets is not known. A read error is possible here, since a much larger clone lies one base away. The library was prepared using PCR. The data were produced on an Illumina HiSeq 2500. TCR library preparation used molecular barcoding, with unique molecular identifiers applied to normalize quantification of the TCRbeta repertoire. Through fastp at Q25 and MiXCR, TCRdb rebuilt clones from the public reads, retaining in-frame beta chains. Every distinct CDR3 protein forms one entry, paired with its most common genes and DNA. The sample table contains some 200,000 distinct CDR3 sequences; only one count was recorded for approximately 9.7% of them. The ten largest clones capture 5% to 6% of the sample. Reading from cysteine to phenylalanine, the CDR3 counts 16 amino acids. Only the CDR3 DNA stays, 48 bases, in frame from base 1. CDR1 and CDR2 (SQVTM, ANQGSEA) derive from the germline V gene.

The source of the sample is a study of T-cell reconstitution after alpha-beta-depleted transplantation in children (TCRdb year 2016). In the study overall: The study quantitatively tracked T-cell immune reconstitution after TCRalphabeta/CD19-depleted allogeneic hematopoietic cell transplantation in children using TCR repertoire profiling.

This TCR was recovered from a human donor who donated a stem cell graft to a child with SCID. Here the chain combines TRBV29-1 and TRBJ2-1, with 9 central nucleotides matching TRBD2. Sequenced here: PBMCs from the stem cell graft donor, sampled from the stem cell graft. The sequence in DNA is TGCCGCGTCCCCTGGGCGGGGGGGCTCTCCTACAATGAGCAGTTCTTC. Its protein product is CRVPWAGGLSYNEQFF.